The rows below give T cell receptor beta chains drawn from one sample of a study of shared clonotypes between healthy human individuals. Here immunoSEQ multiplex PCR was the method, and the copy in TCRdb shows in-frame clones only, minus some. The repertoire consists of about 2.4 million clones, with approximately 93% occurring once and the leading ten covering approximately 0.37%. Sequenced input: naive CD4+ T cells from PBMCs. The receptors were sampled from a man aged 18 to 30 in good health. Some clones in this sample may be carry-over from other donors' samples. The CDR3 runs from the conserved cysteine through the conserved F or W. The D gene is left open where the match is weak.

V,D,CDR3
TRBV6-1,-,CASSHLQETQYF
TRBV30,-,CAWERSYNSPLHF
TRBV28,-,CASSSPALTRKTEAFF
TRBV13,-,CASSLDFWGGEQYF
TRBV28,-,CASRLEGNQPQHF
TRBV10-3,TRBD2,CAIRAGGLDHNEQFF
TRBV5-1,-,CASSYDGQGSYTF
TRBV28,TRBD2,CASSSLTSGAYNEQFF
TRBV6-1,-,CASAASSDTQYF
TRBV28,-,CASTPGQMETQYF
TRBV19,-,CASSPGTTRTEAFF
TRBV25-1,TRBD2,CASSGDGGSSYNEQFF
TRBV7-9,-,CASSRQRTDTGELFF
TRBV7-8,-,CASSLGASNQPQHF
TRBV14,-,CASSHRQGNTGELFF
TRBV10-1,TRBD2,CASSASTSDSDTQYF
TRBV30,-,CAWSSWTDYNSPLHF
TRBV19,-,CASRVFGASADTEAFF
TRBV6-5,-,CASSLGTPRTEAFF
TRBV19,-,CASSQGRQPQHF
TRBV25-1,-,CASSPSQGWTEAFF
TRBV15,-,CATSLIRGFGNQPQHF
TRBV6-5,TRBD1,CASSYSGQGPYGYTF
TRBV2,-,CASSAFQLYQPQHF
TRBV28,-,CASSSPAGSNQPQHF
TRBV7-9,TRBD1,CASSLESRDRIHF
TRBV5-1,TRBD1,CASSLAGRGRGTEAFF
TRBV5-1,TRBD1,CASSPKGGNYGYTF
TRBV28,-,CASSLMQGVSYEQYF
TRBV6-1,-,CASSEQHRNTEAFF
TRBV6-6,TRBD2,CASRTSSGRLLETQYF
TRBV2,-,CASSESGYSNQPQHF
TRBV2,TRBD2,CAQVGTGVAGVQYF